These 26 T cell receptor beta chains were sequenced from one sample in a study of tumor-infiltrating lymphocytes in primary liver carcinoma (dated by TCRdb to about 2017). Blood RNA was extracted from unsorted whole blood with TRIzol reagent; germline DNA came from the DNeasy Blood & Tissue kit. The listed sequencing device is Illumina HiSeq 2500. Starting from about 550 ng total RNA, TCRbeta-specific cDNA was produced by reverse transcription with a constant-region primer and ProtoScript II reverse transcriptase. Three nested multiplex PCR rounds, following a slightly modified ARM-PCR procedure, were used to build the TCRbeta libraries. Multiplex TRBV1-TRBV30 forward primers and a Cbeta reverse primer were used in the first two PCR rounds, each of which was run for roughly 9 cycles. Using fastp trimming at Q25 and MiXCR clonotype assembly, TCRdb reanalyzed the public sequencing data and kept in-frame beta chains. Rows with one shared CDR3 protein collapse into an entry with the most common genes and DNA. Present in this sample are a few hundred thousand distinct CDR3 sequences, 45% to 70% of which were seen just once. The leading ten clones occupy 17% of the sample.

Material for sequencing was peripheral blood. These receptors all come from a woman between 25 and 40 years old with primary liver carcinoma and hepatitis B virus infection.

Of note for this clonotype: In this CDR3 the conserved last residue, phenylalanine or tryptophan, is missing, so a read error is likely. The chain recombines TRBV29-1 with TRBJ2-1; 7 nucleotides align to TRBD1. Germline lookup yields CDR1 SQVTM and CDR2 ANQGSEA. CDR3 length equals 13 residues. CDR3 loop: CSVDLTGRDEQFL. For the CDR3, the DNA is TGCAGTGTTGACTTGACAGGGAGAGATGAGCAGTTCTTG.

This clonotype has just a few counts. This sequence joins TRBV6-1 and TRBJ2-3; D gene unclear. This CDR3 contains 14 residues. Germline V CDR1 and CDR2: MNHNS, SASEGT. Trimming left V 4 bases short and J 2 bases short, with 10 bases between. This chain's CDR3 is CASSVRRLTDTQYF. CDR3 DNA sequence: TGTGCCAGCAGTGTAAGGCGCCTCACAGATACGCAGTATTTT.

This clonotype came up a few times. The chain combines TRBV30 with TRBJ2-7; D unresolved. The CDR3 runs 11 residues. Trimming stripped 1 base from V and 5 bases from J, with 6 bases between. Germline CDR1 reads GTSNPN; CDR2 reads SVGIG (reference sequence). Here the CDR3 reads CAWSEADEQYF. The CDR3 DNA reads as TGTGCCTGGAGTGAAGCTGACGAGCAGTACTTC.

Worth noting for this clonotype: Just one base apart from a much larger clone, this may be a read error. The chain uses TRBV4-1 and TRBJ2-1, with TRBD2 matching over 14 bases. The CDR3 is 17 amino acids. Germline V lookup: CDR1 MGHRA, CDR2 YSYEKL. Here the CDR3 DNA reads TGCGCCTGCAGCCAAGATTTCGGACTAGCGGGAGGAAATGAGCAGTTCTTC. Translating it yields CACSQDFGLAGGNEQFF.

Comments on this clonotype: A read error may be the cause here, since a much bigger clone is one base away. The chain carries TRBV11-2 and TRBJ2-1; tentatively, D is TRBD1 (6 bases). The CDR3 is 14 amino acids. CDR1 SGHAT and CDR2 FQNNGV come from the germline V gene. CDR3 nucleotides: TGTGCCAACAGCTTGGGGGACAACTACAATGAGCAGTTCTTC. Its protein is CANSLGDNYNEQFF.

The V and J genes are TRBV10-1 and TRBJ2-1; TRBD2 agrees at 13 bases. The J segment lost 3 bases and the V segment lost 6 bases, leaving 5 bases of the junction unmatched. The CDR3 totals 16 residues. Germline CDR1 is WNHNN and CDR2 is SYGVQD (reference sequence). The CDR3 protein is CASSQLAGGVYNEQFF. CDR3 coding DNA: TGCGCCAGCAGCCAACTAGCGGGAGGGGTCTACAATGAGCAGTTCTTC.

There are many counts of this clonotype. This chain connects TRBV11-1 to TRBJ2-1, with D uncertain. The CDR3 runs to 13 residues. CDR1 is SGHAT, CDR2 FQDESV, per germline (reference sequence). Trimming cost V 1 base and J 10 bases, with 11 bases left between them. The chain's CDR3 is CASSLVLTNEQFF. The CDR3 nucleotides read TGTGCCAGCAGCTTAGTGTTGACAAACGAGCAGTTCTTC.

In its sample, this clonotype was seen a few times. A read error may explain this, as a much larger clone is one base away. V and J are TRBV11-2 and TRBJ2-3, with 9 positions matching TRBD2. This CDR3 is 15 amino acids long. Germline V gives CDR1 SGHAT, CDR2 FQNNGV. The CDR3 loop is CTSSSLAGNTDTQYF. The CDR3 coding sequence is TGTACCAGCAGCTCTCTAGCGGGAAATACAGATACGCAGTATTTT.

This chain joins TRBV28 and TRBJ1-5; D gene unclear. This CDR3 is 12 amino acids long. The V gene's germline CDR1 is MDHEN and CDR2 SYDVKM. Trimming pared 11 bases from V and 7 bases from J, leaving 15 bases between. The chain's CDR3 is CASSRLRQPQHF. The CDR3 DNA sequence: TGTGCCTCTAGCAGATTGCGCCAGCCCCAGCATTTT.

Worth noting for this clonotype: A read error may be the cause here, since a much bigger clone is one base away. This rearrangement joins TRBV11-2 to TRBJ2-7; 9 bases are shared with TRBD1. Germline CDR1 and CDR2: SGHAT and FQNNGV. Trimming took 2 bases from V and 8 from J; bases not matched to a gene: 10. The CDR3 totals 15 residues. The CDR3 loop reads CASSLRWTGENKQYF. DNA of the CDR3: TGTGCCAGCAGCTTACGATGGACAGGGGAAAACAAGCAGTACTTC.

This clonotype showed up many times. CDR3 in amino acids: CSVQRTGANVLTF. The CDR3 DNA follows: TGCAGCGTGCAGAGAACTGGGGCCAACGTCCTGACTTTC. This chain uses TRBV29-1 with TRBJ2-6; D remains unclear. V was clipped by 6 bases and J by 2 bases, with 8 bases between them. The CDR3 is 13 residues long. Germline CDR1 and CDR2: SQVTM and ANQGSEA.

This sequence joins TRBV19 and TRBJ2-1, with 9 bases lining up with TRBD2. Germline CDR1 and CDR2: LNHDA and SQIVND (reference sequence). Germline trimming cut 7 bases from V and 9 bases from J; bases unmatched to any gene: 7. The CDR3 length is 13 residues. CDR3 amino acids: CASTAGGRGEQFF. The CDR3 region has the DNA TGTGCCAGTACGGCGGGAGGGCGGGGTGAGCAGTTCTTC.

This clonotype showed up many times. The rearrangement joins TRBV29-1 to TRBJ2-1, with 10 bases lining up with TRBD2. V lost 6 bases and J lost 7; bases outside the gene matches: 3. The CDR3 consists of 12 residues. Per germline, CDR1 SQVTM and CDR2 ANQGSEA. CDR3 in DNA: TGCAGCGTAAGCGGGAGGGCGAATGAGCAGTTCTTC. Translated, it gives CSVSGRANEQFF.

About this clonotype itself: This may be a read error: a much more frequent sequence differs by one nucleotide. The CDR3: CASRDNLGGTQYF. In DNA, the CDR3 is TGTGCCAGCAGGGACAACTTGGGTGGGACCCAGTACTTC. The V gene is TRBV6-1, the J gene TRBJ2-5, with D tentatively TRBD1 (5 bases). The CDR3 has 13 amino acids. V gave up 6 bases and J gave up 7 bases, with 15 bases separating them. CDR1 is MNHNS, CDR2 SASEGT, per germline.

Comment on this clonotype: Relative to the germline gene, one junction end is altered; a read error may explain this. J is TRBJ2-3 and V is TRBV12-3 or TRBV12-4; D possibly uses TRBD1 or TRBD2 (7 bases each). The CDR3 extends over 13 amino acids. In nucleotides, the CDR3 is TGTACCAGCGGGACAGCCCACACAGATACGCAGTATTTT. It specifies CTSGTAHTDTQYF.

This clonotype was counted a few times. The chain has TRBV6-6 and TRBJ1-1; D may be TRBD1 (5 bases). Germline CDR1 MNHNY, CDR2 SVGAGI (reference sequence). The V end lost 2 bases, the J end lost 1 base, and 11 bases lay between the germline ends. The CDR3 has 15 residues. CDR3 loop: CASSYPHRTNTEAFF. The CDR3 nucleotides are TGTGCCAGCAGTTACCCCCACAGGACGAACACTGAAGCTTTCTTT.

As concerns this clonotype: Just one base apart from a much larger clone, this may be a read error. The V and J genes are TRBV6-1 and TRBJ2-6; D is unresolved. The CDR3 has 17 residues. Germline loops: CDR1 MNHNS, CDR2 SASEGT. The ends were cut back, 5 bases at V and 0 bases at J, with 14 bases in the middle. The CDR3, as DNA: TGTGCCAGCAGTATCAGTCACGTTAGCTCTGGGGCCAACGTCCTGACTTTC. Translating it yields CASSISHVSSGANVLTF.

The rearrangement joins TRBV6-2 or TRBV6-3 to TRBJ2-1, with 9 nucleotides matching TRBD2. There are 16 residues in the CDR3. Germline CDR1 MNHEY, CDR2 SVGEGT. The CDR3: CTGSSPLAGAYNEQFF. CDR3 nucleotides: TGTACCGGCAGTTCCCCCTTAGCGGGAGCTTACAATGAGCAGTTCTTC.

A remark on this clonotype: The germline gene is not matched at one end of the junction; a read error may be the cause. This chain uses TRBV7-9 with TRBJ2-4, with 12 nucleotides matching TRBD2. The V gene's germline CDR1 is SEHNR and CDR2 FQNEAQ (reference sequence). The CDR3 runs to 15 residues. The CDR3 here is CASSSLAGGGNIQHF. DNA for the CDR3: TGTGCCAGCAGTTCACTAGCGGGAGGCGGCAACATTCAGCACTTC.

The chain combines TRBV6-2 or TRBV6-3 with TRBJ1-1; 8 nucleotides align to TRBD1. Germline CDR1 is MNHEY and CDR2 is SVGEGT. V lost 8 bases and J lost 6; bases outside the gene matches: 11. The CDR3 loop spans 14 amino acids. The CDR3, as DNA: TGTGCCAGCGTGAACAGGGGGACGATTTCTGAAGCTTTCTTT. It translates to CASVNRGTISEAFF.

At least ten counts were recorded for this clonotype. The chain combines TRBV2 with TRBJ2-6; D is perhaps TRBD1 or TRBD2 (5 bases each). The CDR3 length is 15 residues. Germline CDR1 is SNHLY and CDR2 is FYNNEI. Deletions cut 8 bases from V and 2 bases from J, with 13 bases between. CDR3 coding DNA: TGTGCCAGCCGGGGCCCATCTGCTGGGGCCAACGTCCTGACTTTC. This encodes CASRGPSAGANVLTF.

Comments on this clonotype: This may come from a read error, since a much larger clone is one base off. The chain couples TRBV12-3 or TRBV12-4 to TRBJ2-5; possibly TRBD2 for D (6 bases). CDR3 length equals 16 residues. The V and J ends lost 6 bases and 5 bases respectively, with 22 bases between them. In DNA, the CDR3 is TGTGCCAGCAGCGGGCGCCGGAGACTAGGAAACGAGACCCAGTACTTC. It codes for CASSGRRRLGNETQYF.

In the case of this clonotype: Being one base from a much bigger clone, this may be a read error. The rearrangement uses TRBV7-8 and TRBJ2-3; D not certain. CDR1 and CDR2 (germline): SGHVS, FQNEAQ. The CDR3 loop spans 15 amino acids. In nucleotides, the CDR3 is TGTGTCAGCAGCTTAGGTGTCGGTAGAACAGATACGCAGTATTTT. As protein: CVSSLGVGRTDTQYF.

A remark on this clonotype: A read error is possible here, since a much larger clone lies one base away. This sequence joins TRBV29-1 and TRBJ2-1; TRBD2 matches 7 bases. The V gene's germline CDR1 is SQVTM and CDR2 ANQGSEA. The CDR3 covers 14 residues. The CDR3 region is CSGSPSGYYNGQFF. In nucleotides, the CDR3 is TGCAGCGGCTCTCCTAGCGGTTACTACAATGGGCAGTTCTTC.

About this clonotype itself: This sequence may be a read error, since a much larger clone differs from it by one base. The chain uses TRBV6-5 and TRBJ2-3; 8 bases line up with TRBD2. Trimming removed 6 bases from V and 5 bases from J; junction bases left unmatched: 10. CDR1 is MNHEY, CDR2 SVGAGI, per germline. The CDR3 is 15 residues long. DNA for the CDR3: TGTGCCAGCAGCTCGGGACTAGGGGGAGGAGATACGCAGTATTTT. Its translation: CASSSGLGGGDTQYF.

This clonotype has just a few counts. The V and J genes are TRBV12-3 or TRBV12-4 and TRBJ1-3, with D unclear. CDR3 size: 14 residues. The germline V and J ends were trimmed by 5 bases and 4 bases, with 12 bases remaining between them. The CDR3 loop reads CASSLRVFGNTIYF. The CDR3 nucleotides are TGTGCCAGCAGTCTACGGGTTTTCGGAAACACCATATATTTT.